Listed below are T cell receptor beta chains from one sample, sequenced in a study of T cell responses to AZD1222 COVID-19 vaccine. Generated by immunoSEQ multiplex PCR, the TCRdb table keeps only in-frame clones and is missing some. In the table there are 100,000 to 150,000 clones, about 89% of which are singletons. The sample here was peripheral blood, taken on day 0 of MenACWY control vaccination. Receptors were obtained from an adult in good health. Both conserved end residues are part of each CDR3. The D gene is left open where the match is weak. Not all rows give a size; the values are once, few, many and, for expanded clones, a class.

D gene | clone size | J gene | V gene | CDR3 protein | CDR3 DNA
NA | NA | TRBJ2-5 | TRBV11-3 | CASSLTSAEAQETQYF | TGTGCCAGCAGCTTAACGTCAGCGGAGGCCCAAGAGACCCAGTACTTC
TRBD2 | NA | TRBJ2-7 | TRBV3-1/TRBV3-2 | CASSVRLAGLSYEQYF | TGTGCCAGCAGCGTGAGACTAGCGGGACTCTCCTACGAGCAGTACTTC
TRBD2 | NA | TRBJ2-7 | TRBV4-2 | CASSQESSGSIEQYF | TGTGCCAGCAGCCAAGAATCAAGCGGGAGCATCGAGCAGTACTTC
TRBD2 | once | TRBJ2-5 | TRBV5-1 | CASSPTSGPEETQYF | TGCGCCAGCAGCCCGACTAGCGGCCCCGAAGAGACCCAGTACTTC
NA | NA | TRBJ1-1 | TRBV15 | CATSSRYQGTEAFF | TGTGCCACCAGCAGCCGCTACCAAGGCACTGAGGCTTTCTTT
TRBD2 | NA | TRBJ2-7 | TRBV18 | CASSPPLAGGSSVEQYF | TGTGCCAGCTCACCCCCACTAGCGGGAGGATCCTCCGTGGAGCAGTACTTC
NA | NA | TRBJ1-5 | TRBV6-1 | CASSESGGALGQPQHF | TGTGCCAGCAGTGAAAGCGGAGGGGCTCTCGGTCAGCCCCAGCATTTT
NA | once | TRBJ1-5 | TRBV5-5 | CASSLNGYSNQPQHF | TGTGCCAGCAGCTTGAATGGTTATAGCAATCAGCCCCAGCATTTT
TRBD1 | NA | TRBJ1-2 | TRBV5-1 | CASSGDSYGYTF | TGCGCCAGCAGCGGGGACAGCTATGGCTACACCTTC
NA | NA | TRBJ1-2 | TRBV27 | CASSPGTKYYGYTF | TGTGCCAGCAGTCCTGGAACTAAGTACTATGGCTACACCTTC
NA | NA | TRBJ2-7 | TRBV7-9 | CASSLGKGLGYEQYF | TGTGCCAGCAGCTTAGGAAAAGGGCTGGGCTACGAGCAGTACTTC
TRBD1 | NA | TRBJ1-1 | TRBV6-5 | CASSQQGARTEAFF | TGTGCCAGCAGCCAACAGGGGGCGCGGACTGAAGCTTTCTTT
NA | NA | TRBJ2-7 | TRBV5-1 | CASSPRGTGSYEQYF | TGCGCCAGCAGCCCGAGGGGGACGGGGTCCTACGAGCAGTACTTC
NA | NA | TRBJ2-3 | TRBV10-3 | CAISGAVSTDTQYF | TGTGCCATCAGTGGGGCCGTAAGCACAGATACGCAGTATTTT
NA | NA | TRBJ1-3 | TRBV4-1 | CASSPLAGSRGYSGNTIYF | TGCGCCAGCAGCCCGCTGGCGGGCTCCAGGGGTTACTCTGGAAACACCATATATTTT
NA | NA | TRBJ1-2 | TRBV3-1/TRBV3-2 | CASSHQGSYGYTF | TGTGCCAGCAGCCACCAGGGGAGCTATGGCTACACCTTC
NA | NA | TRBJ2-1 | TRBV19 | CASSTRSRRLYNEQFF | TGTGCCAGTAGTACGCGCTCGCGGAGACTCTACAATGAGCAGTTCTTC
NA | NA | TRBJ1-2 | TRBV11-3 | CASSPRDQDYGYTF | TGTGCCAGCAGCCCGAGGGATCAAGATTATGGCTACACCTTC
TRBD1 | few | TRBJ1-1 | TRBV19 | CATEDRDHTEAFF | TGTGCCACTGAGGACAGGGACCACACTGAAGCTTTCTTT
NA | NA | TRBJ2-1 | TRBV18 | CASSPQDLYNEQFF | TGTGCCAGCTCACCACAGGACTTATACAATGAGCAGTTCTTC
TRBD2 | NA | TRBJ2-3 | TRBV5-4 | CASSLGLAASDTQYF | TGTGCCAGCAGCTTGGGACTAGCGGCATCAGATACGCAGTATTTT
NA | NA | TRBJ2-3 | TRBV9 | CASSGRSNTQYF | TGTGCCAGCAGCGGACGTTCAAATACGCAGTATTTT
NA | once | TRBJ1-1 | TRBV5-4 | CASSPGGDRNTEAFF | TGTGCCAGCAGCCCGGGTGGAGATCGGAACACTGAAGCTTTCTTT
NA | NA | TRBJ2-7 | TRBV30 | CAGSVGAVYEQYF | TGTGCCGGGAGTGTAGGGGCGGTCTACGAGCAGTACTTC
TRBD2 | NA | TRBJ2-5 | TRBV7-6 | CASSLGLTSGKETQYF | TGTGCCAGCAGCTTAGGGCTGACTAGCGGTAAAGAGACCCAGTACTTC
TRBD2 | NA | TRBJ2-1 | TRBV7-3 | CASSLRGRVTMVGNEQFF | TGTGCCAGCAGCTTACGGGGGAGGGTTACGATGGTGGGTAATGAGCAGTTCTTC
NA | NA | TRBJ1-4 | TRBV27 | CASSLSGGEEDEKLFF | TGTGCCAGCAGTTTATCCGGGGGCGAAGAGGATGAAAAACTGTTTTTT
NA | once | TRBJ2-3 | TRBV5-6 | CASSQERGGTQYF | TGTGCCAGCAGCCAAGAGAGGGGAGGCACGCAGTATTTT
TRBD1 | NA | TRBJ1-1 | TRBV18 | CASSPDRGINTEAFF | TGTGCCAGCTCACCTGACAGGGGGATCAACACTGAAGCTTTCTTT
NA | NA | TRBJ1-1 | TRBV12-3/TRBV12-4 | CASSFAGWEAFF | TGTGCCAGCAGTTTCGCAGGGTGGGAAGCTTTCTTT
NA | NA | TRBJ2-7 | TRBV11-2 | CASSRTLQGPYEQYF | TGTGCCAGCAGCCGGACTTTACAGGGACCCTACGAGCAGTACTTC
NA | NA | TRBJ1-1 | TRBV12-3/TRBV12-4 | CASSYGAGTEAFF | TGTGCCAGCAGCTATGGGGCCGGGACTGAAGCTTTCTTT
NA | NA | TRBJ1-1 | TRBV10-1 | CASSEGPGNTEAFF | TGCGCCAGCAGTGAAGGACCGGGGAACACTGAAGCTTTCTTT
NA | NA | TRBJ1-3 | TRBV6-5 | CATEQGTGNTIYF | TGTGCCACCGAACAGGGAACTGGAAACACCATATATTTT
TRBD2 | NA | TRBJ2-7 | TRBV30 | CAWSLGGSYEQYF | TGTGCCTGGAGTTTGGGGGGGTCCTACGAGCAGTACTTC
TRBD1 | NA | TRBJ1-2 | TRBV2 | CASSEKSDRARGLAF | TGTGCCAGCAGCGAAAAATCGGACAGGGCCAGGGGGCTCGCCTTC
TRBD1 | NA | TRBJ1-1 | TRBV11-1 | CASSLDRGTEAFF | TGTGCCAGCAGCCTCGACAGGGGCACTGAAGCTTTCTTT
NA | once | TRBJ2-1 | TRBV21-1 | CASSPKQGPVGSTSYNEQFF | TGTGCCAGCAGCCCCAAGCAGGGCCCCGTGGGGTCCACCTCCTACAATGAGCAGTTCTTC
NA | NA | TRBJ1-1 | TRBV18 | CASSPGMDTEAFF | TGTGCCAGCTCACCCGGAATGGACACTGAAGCTTTCTTT
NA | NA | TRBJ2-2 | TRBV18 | CASSPSTNTGELFF | TGTGCCAGCTCACCAAGCACAAACACCGGGGAGCTGTTTTTT
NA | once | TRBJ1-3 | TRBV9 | CASSTQPTGYLLGNTIYF | TGTGCCAGCAGCACTCAACCCACAGGGTACTTACTCGGAAACACCATATATTTT
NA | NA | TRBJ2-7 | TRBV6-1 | CASSEFWAGVYEQYF | TGTGCCAGCAGTGAGTTCTGGGCGGGCGTCTACGAGCAGTACTTC
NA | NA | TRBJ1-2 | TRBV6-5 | CASSYSSGAVYGYTF | TGTGCCAGCAGTTACTCGTCAGGGGCCGTGTATGGCTACACCTTC
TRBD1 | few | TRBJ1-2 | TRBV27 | CASSQQGDYGYTF | TGTGCCAGCAGTCAACAGGGGGACTATGGCTACACCTTC
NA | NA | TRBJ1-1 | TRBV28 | CASSLRGLNTEAFF | TGTGCCAGCAGTTTAAGGGGACTGAACACTGAAGCTTTCTTT
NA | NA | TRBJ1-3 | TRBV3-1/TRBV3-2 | CASSQTYSGNTIYF | TGTGCCAGCAGCCAAACCTACTCTGGAAACACCATATATTTT
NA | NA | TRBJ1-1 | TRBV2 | CASSEGMGTEAFF | TGTGCCAGCAGTGAAGGAATGGGCACTGAAGCTTTCTTT
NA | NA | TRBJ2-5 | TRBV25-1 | CASSDFTGLREETQYF | TGTGCCAGCAGTGATTTTACAGGGTTAAGGGAAGAGACCCAGTACTTC
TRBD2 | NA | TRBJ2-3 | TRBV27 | CASSLYGRAEDTQYF | TGTGCCAGCAGTTTATACGGGAGGGCCGAAGATACGCAGTATTTT
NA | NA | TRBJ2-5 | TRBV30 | CAWIPTGLQETQYF | TGTGCCTGGATTCCGACGGGGCTACAAGAGACCCAGTACTTC
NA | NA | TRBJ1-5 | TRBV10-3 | CAISESGMAQHF | TGTGCCATCAGTGAGTCGGGCATGGCCCAGCATTTT
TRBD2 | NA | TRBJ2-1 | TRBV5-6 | CASSLELAAYNEQFF | TGTGCCAGCAGCTTGGAACTAGCGGCCTACAATGAGCAGTTCTTC
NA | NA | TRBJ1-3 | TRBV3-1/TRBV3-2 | CASSQDSGGLSGNTIYF | TGTGCCAGCAGCCAAGATTCCGGGGGACTCTCTGGAAACACCATATATTTT
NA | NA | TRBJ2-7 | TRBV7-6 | CASSTDSRSYEQYF | TGTGCCAGCAGCACTGACAGTCGCTCCTACGAGCAGTACTTC
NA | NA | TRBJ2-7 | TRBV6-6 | CASSIGRGAGEQYF | TGTGCCAGCAGTATCGGCAGGGGAGCGGGAGAGCAGTACTTC
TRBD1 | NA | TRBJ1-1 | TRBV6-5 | CASSYSGQGRGWAFF | TGTGCCAGCAGTTACTCTGGACAGGGACGGGGTTGGGCTTTCTTT
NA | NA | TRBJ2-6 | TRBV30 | CAWARGSGANVLTF | TGTGCCTGGGCCCGGGGCTCTGGGGCCAACGTCCTGACTTTC